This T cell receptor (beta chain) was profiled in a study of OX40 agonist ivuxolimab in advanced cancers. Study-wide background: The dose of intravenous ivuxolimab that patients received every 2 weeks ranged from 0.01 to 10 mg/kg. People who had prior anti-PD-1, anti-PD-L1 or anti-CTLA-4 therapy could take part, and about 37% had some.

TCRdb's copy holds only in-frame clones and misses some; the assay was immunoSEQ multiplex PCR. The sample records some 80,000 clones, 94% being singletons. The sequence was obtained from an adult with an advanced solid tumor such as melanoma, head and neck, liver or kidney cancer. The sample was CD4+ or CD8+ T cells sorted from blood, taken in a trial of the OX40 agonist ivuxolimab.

CDR3 region: CAISDLTGVANTGELFF. In DNA, the CDR3 is TGTGCCATCAGTGACCTGACAGGGGTAGCGAACACCGGGGAGCTGTTTTTT. V is TRBV10-3 and J is TRBJ2-2; 8 positions agree with TRBD1. Trimming removed 3 bases from V and 0 bases from J; junction bases left unmatched: 6. CDR3 length equals 17 residues. Germline V gene data show CDR1 as ENHRY and CDR2 as SYGVKD.